Following are 10 T cell receptor beta chains from one sample sequenced in a study of CD8+ T cells in alopecia areata. Treatment reported: oral pan-JAK inhibitor, 5-10 mg twice daily. In each case, RNA was isolated and then reverse transcribed into cDNA as the sequencing template. The data were produced by immunoSEQ multiplex PCR, yet TCRdb's version contains in-frame clones alone and is incomplete. In the table there are fewer than 250,000 clones, 45% to 75% of which are singletons. Source: CD4+ T cells sorted from blood, taken at week 4, from a patient treated with tofacitinib. These receptors were collected from a human donor with alopecia areata.

The chain recombines TRBV25-1 with TRBJ2-7; unclear D gene. V lost 5 bases, J lost 2 bases, and 13 bases lay in between. The CDR3 loop spans 14 amino acids. CDR1 and CDR2 from the germline V gene are MGHDK and SYGVNS. The CDR3 bases are TGTGCCAGCAGTCAATTTGGTGGGACCTACGAGCAGTACTTC. This encodes CASSQFGGTYEQYF.

The chain has TRBV28 and TRBJ1-1; perhaps TRBD1 as D (5 bases). This CDR3 has 12 residues. The germline V gene encodes CDR1 MDHEN and CDR2 SYDVKM. Between the trimmed V and J ends, which lost 5 bases and 1 base, there was a span of 5 bases. Here the CDR3 DNA reads TGTGCCAGCAGTACAGGGAACACTGAAGCTTTCTTT. Translated, it gives CASSTGNTEAFF.

The chain carries TRBV29-1 and TRBJ2-5; the match to TRBD2 covers 14 bases. TRBJ2-7 explains the end of the DNA better; the J call may be wrong. The germline V gene encodes CDR1 SQVTM and CDR2 ANQGSEA. There are 16 residues in the CDR3. In DNA form, the CDR3 reads TGCAGCGTTGAAGATGGGACTAGCGGGAGCTCCTACGAGCAGTACTTC. This gives the protein CSVEDGTSGSSYEQYF.

Comment on this clone: Other DNA sequences in this sample translate to the same CDR3. This chain links TRBV30 with TRBJ1-3; a weak D match, TRBD1 (5 bases). Germline values: CDR1 GTSNPN, CDR2 SVGIG (reference sequence). Between the trimmed V and J ends, which lost 1 base and 2 bases, there was a span of 6 bases. This CDR3 spans 13 amino acids. The CDR3 loop is CAWSGGAGNTIYF. The CDR3 nucleotides are TGTGCCTGGAGTGGAGGGGCTGGAAACACCATATATTTT.

This clone was observed a few times. The chain employs TRBV5-1 and TRBJ2-7; 8 positions match TRBD1. This CDR3 contains 13 residues. Germline CDR1 SGHRS, CDR2 YFSETQ. V lost 3 bases and J lost 5; bases outside the gene matches: 4. CDR3 sequence (DNA): TGCGCCAGCAGCTCTGACAGGGGCAACGAGCAGTACTTC. Protein: CASSSDRGNEQYF.

The table lists this clone with a few counts. The chain carries TRBV30 and TRBJ1-1; D perhaps matches TRBD1 (5 bases). The V gene lost 8 bases and the J gene lost 0 bases, with 16 bases spanning the gap. This CDR3 spans 14 amino acids. Germline CDR1 is GTSNPN and CDR2 is SVGIG (reference sequence). The CDR3 DNA reads TGTGCCCTGACCGGGGGTGGGATGAACACTGAAGCTTTCTTT. It translates to CALTGGGMNTEAFF.

The chain joins TRBV30 to TRBJ2-7; 9 nucleotides match TRBD1. CDR3 length: 15 residues. The V gene's germline CDR1 is GTSNPN and CDR2 SVGIG (reference sequence). With 0 bases clipped from V and 2 bases from J, the junction kept 5 bases outside the gene matches. The chain's CDR3 is CAWSVPGQGTYEQYF. The DNA for the CDR3 is TGTGCCTGGAGTGTACCCGGACAGGGGACCTACGAGCAGTACTTC.

The J gene is TRBJ2-5, the V gene TRBV6-5, with D maybe TRBD2 (6 bases). The CDR3 covers 13 residues. Germline V CDR1 and CDR2: MNHEY, SVGAGI. Trimming removed 0 bases from V and 8 bases from J, with 10 bases in between. The CDR3 nucleotides are TGTGCCAGCAGTTACTCGACTAGGGGAACCCAGTACTTC. Its protein product is CASSYSTRGTQYF.

This sequence joins TRBV5-6 and TRBJ1-1, with unresolved D. The V gene lost 2 bases and the J gene lost 1 base, with 6 bases spanning the gap. This CDR3 is built from 13 residues. Germline loops: CDR1 SGHDT, CDR2 YYEEEE. Here the CDR3 DNA reads TGTGCCAGCAGCTTTGGAAGGAACACTGAAGCTTTCTTT. It encodes CASSFGRNTEAFF.

The rearrangement uses TRBV18 and TRBJ2-1; 7 positions agree with TRBD2. Germline CDR1 and CDR2: KGHSH and LQKENI. CDR3 size: 14 residues. Trimming removed 3 bases from V and 6 bases from J; junction bases left unmatched: 5. The CDR3 DNA is TGTGCCAGCTCACCCCGCACGGGGGGCAATGAGCAGTTCTTC. Its translation is CASSPRTGGNEQFF.